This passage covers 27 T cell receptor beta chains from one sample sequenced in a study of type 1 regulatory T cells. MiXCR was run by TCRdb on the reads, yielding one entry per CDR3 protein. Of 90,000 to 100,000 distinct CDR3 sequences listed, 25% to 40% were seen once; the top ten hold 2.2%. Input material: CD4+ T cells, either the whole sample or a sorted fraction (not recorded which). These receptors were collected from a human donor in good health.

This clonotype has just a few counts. CDR3 loop: CASSKAQRTLYNEQFF. In DNA form, the CDR3 reads TGTGCCAGCAGTAAAGCCCAGAGAACCCTTTACAATGAGCAGTTCTTC. V usage is TRBV6-2 or TRBV6-3 and J usage is TRBJ2-1; no clear D gene. CDR1 MNHEY and CDR2 SVGEGT come from the germline V gene. V was clipped by 5 bases and J by 4 bases, with 18 bases between them. The CDR3 has 16 residues.

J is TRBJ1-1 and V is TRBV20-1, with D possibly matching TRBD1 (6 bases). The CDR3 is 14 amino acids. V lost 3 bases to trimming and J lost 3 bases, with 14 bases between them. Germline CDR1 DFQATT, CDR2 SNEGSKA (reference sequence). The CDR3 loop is CSARTGSQYTEAFF. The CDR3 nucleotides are TGCAGTGCTAGGACAGGTTCACAGTACACTGAAGCTTTCTTT.

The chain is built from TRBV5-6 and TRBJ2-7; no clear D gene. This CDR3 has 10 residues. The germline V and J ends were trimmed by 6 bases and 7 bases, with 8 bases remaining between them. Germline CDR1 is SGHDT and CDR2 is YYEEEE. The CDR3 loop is CASTVGEQYF. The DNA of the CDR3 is TGTGCCAGCACTGTAGGAGAGCAGTACTTC.

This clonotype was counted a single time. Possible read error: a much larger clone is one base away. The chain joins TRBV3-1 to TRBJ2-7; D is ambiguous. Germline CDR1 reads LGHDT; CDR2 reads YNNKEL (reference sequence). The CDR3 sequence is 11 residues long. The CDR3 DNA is TGTGCCAGCAACCAACAAGGGGAGCAGTACTTC. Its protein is CASNQQGEQYF.

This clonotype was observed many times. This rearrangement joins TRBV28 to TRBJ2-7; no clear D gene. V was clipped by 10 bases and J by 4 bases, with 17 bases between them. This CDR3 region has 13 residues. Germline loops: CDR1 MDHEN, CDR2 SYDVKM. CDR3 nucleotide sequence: TGTGCCACCAAGGGCCTATCCCCATACGAGCAGTACTTC. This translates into CATKGLSPYEQYF.

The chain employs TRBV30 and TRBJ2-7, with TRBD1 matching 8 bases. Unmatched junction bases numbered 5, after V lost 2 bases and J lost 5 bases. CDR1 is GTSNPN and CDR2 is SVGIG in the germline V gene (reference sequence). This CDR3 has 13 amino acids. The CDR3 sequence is CAWSLTGGHEQYF. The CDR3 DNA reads TGTGCCTGGAGTTTAACAGGGGGTCACGAGCAGTACTTC.

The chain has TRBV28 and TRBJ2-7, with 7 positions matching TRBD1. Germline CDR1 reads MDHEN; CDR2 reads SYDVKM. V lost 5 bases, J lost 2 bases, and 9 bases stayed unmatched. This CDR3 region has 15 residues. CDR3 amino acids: CASSKGGASAYEQYF. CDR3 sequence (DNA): TGTGCCAGCAGTAAAGGGGGCGCTTCGGCCTACGAGCAGTACTTC.

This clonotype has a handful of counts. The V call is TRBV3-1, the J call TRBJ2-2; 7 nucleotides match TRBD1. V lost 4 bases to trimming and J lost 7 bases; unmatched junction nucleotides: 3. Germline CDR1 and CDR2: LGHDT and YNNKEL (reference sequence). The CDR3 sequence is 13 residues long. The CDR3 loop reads CASSPTGRGELFF. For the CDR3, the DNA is TGTGCCAGCAGCCCGACAGGGCGCGGGGAGCTGTTTTTT.

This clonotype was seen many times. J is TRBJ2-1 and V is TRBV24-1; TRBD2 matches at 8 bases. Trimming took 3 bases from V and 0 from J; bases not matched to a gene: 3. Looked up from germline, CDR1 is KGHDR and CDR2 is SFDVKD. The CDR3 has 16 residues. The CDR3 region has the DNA TGTGCCACCAGTGATCCGGGACTAGACTCCTACAATGAGCAGTTCTTC. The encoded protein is CATSDPGLDSYNEQFF.

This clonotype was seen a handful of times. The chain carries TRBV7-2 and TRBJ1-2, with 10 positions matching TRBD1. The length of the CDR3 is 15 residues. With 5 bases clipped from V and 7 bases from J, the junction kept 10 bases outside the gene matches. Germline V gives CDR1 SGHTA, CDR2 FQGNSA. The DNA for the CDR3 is TGTGCCAGCAGCCCCGACTTCGACAGGGGGCTTGGCTACACCTTC. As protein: CASSPDFDRGLGYTF.

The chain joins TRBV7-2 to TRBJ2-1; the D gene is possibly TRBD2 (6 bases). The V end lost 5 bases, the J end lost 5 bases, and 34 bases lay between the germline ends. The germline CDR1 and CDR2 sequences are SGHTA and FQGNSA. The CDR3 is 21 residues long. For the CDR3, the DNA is TGTGCCAGCAGCCGACCGAAAGCTTCCTCCAGGACTCCCTCGGGAGACAATGAGCAGTTCTTC. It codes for CASSRPKASSRTPSGDNEQFF.

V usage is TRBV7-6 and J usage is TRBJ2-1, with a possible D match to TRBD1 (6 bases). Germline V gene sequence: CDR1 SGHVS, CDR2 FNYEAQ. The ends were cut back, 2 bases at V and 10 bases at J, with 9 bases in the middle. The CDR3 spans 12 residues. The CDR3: CASSLTGNEQFF. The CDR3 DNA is TGTGCCAGCAGCTTAACAGGGAACGAGCAGTTCTTC.

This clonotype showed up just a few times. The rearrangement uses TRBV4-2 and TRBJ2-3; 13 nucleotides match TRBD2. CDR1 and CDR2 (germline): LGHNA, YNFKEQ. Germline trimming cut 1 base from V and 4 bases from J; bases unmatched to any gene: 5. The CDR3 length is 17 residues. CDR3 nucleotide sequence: TGTGCCAGCAGCCAAGTCGGACTAGCGGGAGCCCCAGATACGCAGTATTTT. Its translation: CASSQVGLAGAPDTQYF.

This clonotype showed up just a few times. The CDR3 is CASSLVLDRDSPLHF. Here the CDR3 DNA reads TGTGCCAGCAGCTTAGTGCTGGACAGGGACTCACCCCTCCACTTT. The chain employs TRBV7-2 and TRBJ1-6; 8 bases fit TRBD1. V was pared by 1 base and J by 10 bases, with 6 bases of the junction left unmatched. Per germline, CDR1 SGHTA and CDR2 FQGNSA. The CDR3 spans 15 residues.

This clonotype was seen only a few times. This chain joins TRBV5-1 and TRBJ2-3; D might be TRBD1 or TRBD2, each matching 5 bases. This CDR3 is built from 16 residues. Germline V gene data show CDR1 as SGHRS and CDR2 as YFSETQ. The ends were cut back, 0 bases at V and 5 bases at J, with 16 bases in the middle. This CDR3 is CASSLDASPRGDTQYF. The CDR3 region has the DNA TGCGCCAGCAGCTTGGATGCTAGCCCAAGGGGAGATACGCAGTATTTT.

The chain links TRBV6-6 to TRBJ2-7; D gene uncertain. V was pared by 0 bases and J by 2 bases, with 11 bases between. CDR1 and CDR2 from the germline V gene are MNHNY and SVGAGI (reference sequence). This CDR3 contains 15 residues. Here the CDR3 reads CASSYSSTPPYEQYF. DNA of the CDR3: TGTGCCAGCAGTTACTCATCGACACCTCCCTACGAGCAGTACTTC.

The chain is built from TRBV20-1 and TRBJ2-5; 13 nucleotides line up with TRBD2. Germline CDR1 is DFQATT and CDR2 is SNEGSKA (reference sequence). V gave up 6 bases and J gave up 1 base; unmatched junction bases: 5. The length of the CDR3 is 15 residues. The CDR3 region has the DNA TGCAGTGCCCGACTAGCGGGGGGATTCCAAGAGACCCAGTACTTC. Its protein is CSARLAGGFQETQYF.

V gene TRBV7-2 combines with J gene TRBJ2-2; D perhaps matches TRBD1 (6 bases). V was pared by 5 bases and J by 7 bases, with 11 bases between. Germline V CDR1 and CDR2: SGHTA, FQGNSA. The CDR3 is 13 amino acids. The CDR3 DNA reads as TGTGCCAGCAGCGCAGGGGTTCACGGGGAGCTGTTTTTT. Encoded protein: CASSAGVHGELFF.

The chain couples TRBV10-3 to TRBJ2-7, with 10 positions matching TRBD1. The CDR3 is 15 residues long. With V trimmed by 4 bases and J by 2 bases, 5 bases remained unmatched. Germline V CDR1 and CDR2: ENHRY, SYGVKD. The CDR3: CAISAGQGSTYEQYF. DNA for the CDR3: TGTGCCATCAGTGCGGGACAGGGGAGTACCTACGAGCAGTACTTC.

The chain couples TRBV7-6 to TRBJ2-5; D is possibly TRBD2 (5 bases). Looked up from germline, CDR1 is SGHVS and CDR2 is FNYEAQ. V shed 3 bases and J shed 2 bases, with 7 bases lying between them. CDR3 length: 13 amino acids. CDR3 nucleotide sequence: TGTGCCAGCAGCTTCCAGCGGCAAGAGACCCAGTACTTC. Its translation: CASSFQRQETQYF.

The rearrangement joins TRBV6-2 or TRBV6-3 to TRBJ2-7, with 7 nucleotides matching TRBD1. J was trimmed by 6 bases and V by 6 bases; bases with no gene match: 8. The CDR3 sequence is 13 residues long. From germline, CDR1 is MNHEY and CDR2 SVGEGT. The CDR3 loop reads CASSRDSLGEQYF. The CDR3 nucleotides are TGTGCCAGCAGCAGGGACAGTCTTGGCGAGCAGTACTTC.

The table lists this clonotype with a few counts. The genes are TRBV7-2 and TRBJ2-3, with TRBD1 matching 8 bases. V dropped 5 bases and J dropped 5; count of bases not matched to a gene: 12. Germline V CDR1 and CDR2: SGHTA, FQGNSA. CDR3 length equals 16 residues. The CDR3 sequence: CASSLEDRARGDTQYF. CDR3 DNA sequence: TGTGCCAGCAGCCTCGAGGACAGGGCGCGGGGAGATACGCAGTATTTT.

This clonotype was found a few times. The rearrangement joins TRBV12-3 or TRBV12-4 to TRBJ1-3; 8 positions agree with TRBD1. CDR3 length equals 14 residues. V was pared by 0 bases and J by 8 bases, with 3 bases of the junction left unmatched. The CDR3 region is CASSLAGQGYTIYF. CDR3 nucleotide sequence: TGTGCCAGCAGTTTAGCCGGACAGGGATACACCATATATTTT.

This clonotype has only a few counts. CDR3 residues: CASSSTTGDDEAFF. In DNA, the CDR3 is TGCGCCAGCAGCTCGACGACAGGGGATGATGAAGCTTTCTTT. The gene calls are TRBV5-1 and TRBJ1-1, with 8 bases lining up with TRBD1. Germline CDR1 and CDR2: SGHRS and YFSETQ. Germline trimming cut 3 bases from V and 7 bases from J; bases unmatched to any gene: 8. This CDR3 is built from 14 residues.

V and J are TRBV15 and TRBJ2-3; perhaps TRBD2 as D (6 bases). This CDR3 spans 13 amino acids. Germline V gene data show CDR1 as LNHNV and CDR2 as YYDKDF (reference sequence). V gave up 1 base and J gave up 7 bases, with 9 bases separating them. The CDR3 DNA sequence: TGTGCCACCAGCAGAGGGGGAGGTTATACGCAGTATTTT. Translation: CATSRGGGYTQYF.

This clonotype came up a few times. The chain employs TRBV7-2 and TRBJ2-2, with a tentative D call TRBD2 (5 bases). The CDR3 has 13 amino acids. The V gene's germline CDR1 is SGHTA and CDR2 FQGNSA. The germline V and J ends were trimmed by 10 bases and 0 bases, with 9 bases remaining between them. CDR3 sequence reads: CATGGPNTGELFF. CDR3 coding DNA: TGTGCCACCGGAGGACCGAACACCGGGGAGCTGTTTTTT.

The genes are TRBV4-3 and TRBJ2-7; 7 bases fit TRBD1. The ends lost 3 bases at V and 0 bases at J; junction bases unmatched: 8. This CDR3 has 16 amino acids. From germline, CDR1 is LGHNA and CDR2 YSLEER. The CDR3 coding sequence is TGCGCCAGCAGCCACTTAACAGGGGACACCTCCTACGAGCAGTACTTC. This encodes CASSHLTGDTSYEQYF.